This T cell receptor (beta chain) is drawn from a study of T-cell memory formation after mild COVID-19. There are 15 residues in the CDR3. The V and J ends lost 6 bases and 5 bases, in that order; junction bases with no gene match: 8. Germline V gives CDR1 KGHSH, CDR2 LQKENI. Each CDR3 protein is one row after TCRdb ran MiXCR on the 5' RACE reads. The repertoire consists of some 100,000 distinct CDR3 sequences, with around 10% occurring once and the leading ten covering 40%. Notes on the study in general: CD4+ contracting clones were mainly CM and EM; CD8+ ones, EMRA.

The table lists this clonotype with a few counts. Its target is not known. This receptor was taken from a man younger than 35 who had mild COVID-19 (a few samples of this study predate the infection). Cell type and time point are not known. The chain joins TRBV18 to TRBJ1-1; TRBD1 matches at 11 bases. Sequencing was carried out using PBMCs or a T cell subset sorted from them (not recorded which). In DNA form, the CDR3 reads TGTGCCAGCTCCCGGGGACAGGGGGTCTTGACTGAAGCTTTCTTT. This encodes CASSRGQGVLTEAFF.